This T cell receptor (beta chain) is from a study of T-cell reconstitution after alpha-beta-depleted transplantation in children (dated by TCRdb to 2015 to 2016). General notes on the study: T-cell immune reconstitution after TCRalphabeta/CD19-depleted allogeneic hematopoietic cell transplantation in children was quantitatively tracked in the study by means of TCR repertoire profiling.

Looking up the germline V gene yields CDR1 ENHRY and CDR2 SYGVKD. Including the terminal cysteine and valine, the CDR3 comprises 13 residues. Of the read, only the CDR3 DNA is kept; its 39 bases are in frame from base 1. Trimming costs V 0 bases and J 5 bases, and their ends lie 8 bases apart. Libraries came from PCR. The instrument was an Illumina HiSeq 2500. TCR libraries were prepared with molecular barcoding, using unique molecular identifiers to normalize TCRbeta repertoire quantification. TCRdb applied fastp at Q25 and MiXCR to the public reads, then kept only in-frame beta chains. Each entry is one CDR3 protein sequence, shown with its most common DNA and genes. The table for this sample lists hundreds of thousands of distinct CDR3 sequences; roughly 17% of them were counted only once. 1.1% of the sample rests with the top ten. This clonotype was seen many times. The antigen this receptor binds is unknown. No base-level quality is on record; no much larger clone is a single base apart.

The sequencing used PBMCs from the stem cell graft donor, collected from the stem cell graft. This clonotype originated in a human donor who donated a stem cell graft to a child with acute myeloid leukemia. The sequence joins TRBV10-3 to TRBJ2-7; the D gene lacks a confident call. For the CDR3, the sequence is CAISESPGHEQYV. The nucleotides are TGTGCCATCAGTGAGTCACCCGGGCACGAGCAGTACGTC.